This TCR beta chain originates from a study of CD8+CD57+ T cells in acquired aplastic anemia (dated by TCRdb to 2017 to 2018). For context, the study as a whole: On average, sorted CD4+ and CD8+ cells yielded approximately 3 ug of extracted DNA, with a range of 0.2 to 27.4 ug. A CD8+CD57+ expansion meant a frequency higher than the mean frequency seen in healthy subjects.

Flow cytometry had shown CD8+CD57+ cell expansion in the patients selected for sequencing. All patients had severe acquired aplastic anemia diagnosed by International Study of Aplastic Anemia and Agranulocytosis and Camitta criteria. At the time blood was sampled, none of the patients had received any therapy. The study deep-sequenced TCR repertoires of sorted CD4+ and CD8+ blood T cells from severe aplastic anemia patients and healthy subjects. Patients were enrolled under clinicaltrials.gov protocols 00001620, 01623167, 00001397, 00071045, 00081523 and 00961064 in the USA. Ficoll-Paque density gradient centrifugation was used to isolate peripheral blood mononuclear cells. Before DNA extraction, CD4+ and CD8+ T cells were sorted by FACS or by magnetic beads. A few counts support this clonotype. Its antigen target is currently unknown. Base qualities are not provided; no much larger clone lies one nucleotide away.

What the work shows at the level of the full study, not this receptor alone: No significant difference in CD8+ Simpson's diversity was found between patients and healthy controls (P=0.060). Twenty-nine CD8+ CDR3 sequences were shared between patients and controls but appeared highly expressed in patients and within their immunodominant clones.

Genomic DNA served as template for TCR beta VDJ combination and CDR3 sequence profiling. An Illumina HiSeq 2000 was used for TCR repertoire sequencing. The published analysis was carried out like this. Repertoire assessment relied on Simpson's diversity index, CDR3 size and DJ length profiles, and TRBV/TRBJ rearrangement plots. The immunodominant clone was defined as the most abundant DNA sequence in deep sequencing data. CDR3 amino acid sequences were screened for sharing across subjects and compared with published repertoires and the VDJdb database. In TCRdb, the public reads were trimmed at Q25 with fastp and aligned with MiXCR, with productive beta chains retained. Every CDR3 protein is listed once, alongside the most common genes and DNA of its rows. TCRdb assigned the V and J calls; the authors' analysis was not used. The sample records about 180,000 distinct CDR3 sequences, 40% to 50% of which are singletons. Over 0.95% of the sample is taken by the ten largest.

Material: sorted CD4+, CD8+, or CD8+CD57+ T cells (not recorded which) from PBMCs. This receptor was taken from a human donor with aplastic anemia.

The DNA is as follows: TGTGCCAGCAGCCCCACCCCCGAACTAGCGGGGGGACGAGATACGCAGTATTTT. Its protein is CASSPTPELAGGRDTQYF. The sequence links TRBV3-1 to TRBJ2-3; 12 junctional bases match TRBD2. Here V drops 4 bases and J drops 5 bases, and the junction holds 13 bases not matched to any gene. CDR1 LGHDT and CDR2 YNNKEL were looked up in the germline V gene (reference sequence). The CDR3 goes from the cysteine to the phenylalanine over 18 residues. Of all the DNA, just the CDR3 is kept, 54 bases in frame from base 1.